Presented here are 18 T cell receptor beta chains from one specimen sequenced in a study of blood T cell repertoires in COVID-19. Clones were read by immunoSEQ multiplex PCR, and TCRdb kept only the in-frame ones, dropping some. Counted here are 80,000 to 95,000 clones, roughly 80% occurring once; the ten biggest clones make up under 5.5%. Sequenced: peripheral blood. All receptors derive from a man at least 80 years old with COVID-19, enrolled during active disease.

The chain carries TRBV29-1 and TRBJ1-2, with D hard to call. Germline CDR1 and CDR2: SQVTM and ANQGSEA. CDR3 length: 11 amino acids. V was shortened by 3 bases and J by 8 bases, with 10 bases between the two germline ends. CDR3 sequence reads: CSVEFRGGYTF. The DNA for the CDR3 is TGCAGCGTTGAGTTCCGCGGGGGCTACACCTTC.

V is TRBV5-1 and J is TRBJ2-1; TRBD2 might be the D (6 bases). The CDR3 contains 15 residues. V lost 2 bases to trimming and J lost 6 bases, with 15 bases between them. CDR1 and CDR2 (germline): SGHRS, YFSETQ. The CDR3 DNA reads TGCGCCAGCAGCTTTAACCCGGGACTGAGCAATGAGCAGTTCTTC. As protein: CASSFNPGLSNEQFF.

This clone was seen once. The V gene is TRBV9, the J gene TRBJ2-5; a possible D gene is TRBD1 (5 bases). V lost 0 bases to trimming and J lost 2 bases, with 11 bases between them. CDR3 length equals 15 residues. Germline-derived CDR1 and CDR2 are SGDLS and YYNGEE. As DNA, the CDR3 is TGTGCCAGCAGCGTAGATGGACAAAATCAAGAGACCCAGTACTTC. It yields the protein CASSVDGQNQETQYF.

This chain uses TRBV7-8 with TRBJ2-5; TRBD1 matches at 8 bases. After removal of 5 bases from V and 6 bases from J, the junction contained 11 bases not matched to a gene. Germline lookup yields CDR1 SGHVS and CDR2 FQNEAQ. This CDR3 contains 15 residues. The CDR3 protein is CASSLSWTGSQTQYF. DNA of the CDR3: TGTGCCAGCAGCCTATCTTGGACAGGGTCGCAGACCCAGTACTTC. Drawing the rest from reference TRBV7-8 and TRBJ2-5, the complete variable domain is GAGVSQSPRYKVAKRGQDVALRCDPISGHVSLFWYQQALGQGPEFLTYFQNEAQLDKSGLPSDRFFAERPEGSVSTLKIQRTQQEDSAVYLCASSLSWTGSQTQYFGPGTRLLVL.

The chain uses TRBV6-5 and TRBJ2-7; 8 nucleotides match TRBD1. CDR3 size: 15 residues. After removal of 6 bases from V and 2 bases from J, the junction contained 9 bases not matched to a gene. The germline gives CDR1 MNHEY, CDR2 SVGAGI. CDR3 region: CASRHQTGAAYEQYF. The CDR3 DNA reads TGTGCCAGCAGACACCAGACAGGGGCTGCCTACGAGCAGTACTTC.

This chain joins TRBV5-5 and TRBJ1-1, with D unclear. V lost 2 bases and J lost 3, with 14 bases in between. From germline, CDR1 is SGHKS and CDR2 YYEKEE (reference sequence). The CDR3 runs to 15 residues. The CDR3 is CASSLLLAGDTEAFF. CDR3 coding DNA: TGTGCCAGCAGCTTACTACTCGCCGGTGACACTGAAGCTTTCTTT.

The rearrangement joins TRBV5-8 to TRBJ2-3, with D perhaps TRBD2 (7 bases). CDR1 is SGHTS, CDR2 YDEGEE, per germline. Between the trimmed V and J ends, which lost 4 bases and 4 bases, there was a span of 16 bases. This CDR3 spans 15 amino acids. CDR3 DNA: TGTGCCAGCAGCCCGGGTAGAGGGGGGGCAGATACGCAGTATTTT. It translates to CASSPGRGGADTQYF.

This sequence joins TRBV7-8 and TRBJ1-2, with 10 nucleotides matching TRBD1. Germline CDR1 SGHVS, CDR2 FQNEAQ. The CDR3 is 17 amino acids. The V and J ends lost 1 base and 0 bases, in that order; junction bases with no gene match: 5. This chain's CDR3 is CASSLVGTGEANYGYTF. In DNA, the CDR3 is TGTGCCAGCAGCTTAGTGGGGACAGGGGAAGCTAACTATGGCTACACCTTC.

The chain carries TRBV7-2 and TRBJ2-7, with no clear D. Germline V gene sequence: CDR1 SGHTA, CDR2 FQGNSA. The CDR3 is made up of 13 amino acids. V lost 1 base and J 4 bases, leaving 8 bases between the germline ends. CDR3 coding DNA: TGTGCCAGCAGCTTAGGACATCAGTACGAGCAGTACTTC. This encodes CASSLGHQYEQYF.

The rearrangement joins TRBV24-1 to TRBJ2-5; D is perhaps TRBD2 (5 bases). V was cut by 9 bases and J by 7 bases, with 20 bases left in between. The CDR3 runs 14 residues. The germline gives CDR1 KGHDR, CDR2 SFDVKD. The CDR3 is CATAGGGGKRTQYF. DNA of the CDR3: TGTGCCACCGCAGGAGGAGGTGGTAAGAGGACCCAGTACTTC.

In this sample, this clone turned up many times. The CDR3 DNA follows: TGTGCCAGCCGAGGGGGTAGCGGGGGACAGAACACCGGGGAGCTGTTTTTT. Translating gives CASRGGSGGQNTGELFF. This rearrangement joins TRBV4-2 to TRBJ2-2, with 9 bases identical to TRBD2. Germline CDR1 LGHNA, CDR2 YNFKEQ. The ends lost 8 bases at V and 1 base at J; junction bases unmatched: 11. The CDR3 length is 17 residues.

The V gene is TRBV4-3, the J gene TRBJ1-4; maybe TRBD1 (6 bases). Germline V gene sequence: CDR1 LGHNA, CDR2 YSLEER. This CDR3 has 21 residues. Trimming stripped 0 bases from V and 0 bases from J, with 23 bases between. The CDR3 nucleotides are TGCGCCAGCAGCCAAGATCCCCTTACAGGGTTGAGGGGCTCAACTAATGAAAAACTGTTTTTT. It specifies CASSQDPLTGLRGSTNEKLFF.

The V gene is TRBV5-1, the J gene TRBJ2-1; tentative D call: TRBD1 (6 bases). CDR1 is SGHRS and CDR2 is YFSETQ in the germline V gene. The CDR3 runs to 15 residues. V lost 4 bases and J 4 bases, leaving 15 bases between the germline ends. CDR3 sequence: CASSRRQAGYNEQFF. The CDR3 DNA sequence: TGCGCCAGCAGCCGACGACAGGCGGGTTACAATGAGCAGTTCTTC.

This chain joins TRBV27 and TRBJ2-1; TRBD2 is a possible D gene (6 bases). The V gene's germline CDR1 is MNHEY and CDR2 SMNVEV (reference sequence). The CDR3 has 17 residues. V was shortened by 3 bases and J by 5 bases, with 20 bases between the two germline ends. DNA of the CDR3: TGTGCCAGCAGTTTTCGGTTGGTAGCGGAGACGCACAATGAGCAGTTCTTC. It specifies CASSFRLVAETHNEQFF.

This clone has a single count. The gene calls are TRBV7-2 and TRBJ2-7, with D perhaps TRBD2 (5 bases). The V and J ends lost 3 bases and 3 bases respectively, with 9 bases between them. Looked up from germline, CDR1 is SGHTA and CDR2 is FQGNSA. This CDR3 comprises 13 residues. This CDR3 reads CASSFSGDYEQYF. CDR3 sequence (DNA): TGTGCCAGCAGCTTCAGCGGAGACTACGAGCAGTACTTC.

J is TRBJ1-4 and V is TRBV30; 7 bases map to TRBD1. V lost 1 base, J lost 8 bases, and 16 bases stayed unmatched. The germline gives CDR1 GTSNPN, CDR2 SVGIG (reference sequence). The CDR3 spans 17 residues. CDR3 in DNA: TGTGCCTGGAGTGGCAGGGGGGCAATCAGGGCTCGAGAAAAACTGTTTTTT. Its protein is CAWSGRGAIRAREKLFF.

This clone was counted a few times. V is TRBV14 and J is TRBJ2-7; 7 positions match TRBD2. Per germline, CDR1 SGHDN and CDR2 FVKESK. Trimming cost V 4 bases and J 6 bases; bases outside gene matches: 3. CDR3 length: 12 amino acids. DNA of the CDR3: TGTGCCAGCAGCCTCGGCGGGGGCGAGCAGTACTTC. This encodes CASSLGGGEQYF.

This clone was detected only once. V gene TRBV5-4 combines with J gene TRBJ1-4; TRBD1 matches 9 bases. J was trimmed by 8 bases and V by 4 bases; bases with no gene match: 12. Germline V gene lookup returns CDR1 SGHNT and CDR2 YYREEE (reference sequence). The CDR3 has 16 residues. The CDR3 DNA sequence: TGTGCCAGCAGCCAATATCGGACAGGGGATAGGGAAAAACTGTTTTTT. This sequence encodes CASSQYRTGDREKLFF.